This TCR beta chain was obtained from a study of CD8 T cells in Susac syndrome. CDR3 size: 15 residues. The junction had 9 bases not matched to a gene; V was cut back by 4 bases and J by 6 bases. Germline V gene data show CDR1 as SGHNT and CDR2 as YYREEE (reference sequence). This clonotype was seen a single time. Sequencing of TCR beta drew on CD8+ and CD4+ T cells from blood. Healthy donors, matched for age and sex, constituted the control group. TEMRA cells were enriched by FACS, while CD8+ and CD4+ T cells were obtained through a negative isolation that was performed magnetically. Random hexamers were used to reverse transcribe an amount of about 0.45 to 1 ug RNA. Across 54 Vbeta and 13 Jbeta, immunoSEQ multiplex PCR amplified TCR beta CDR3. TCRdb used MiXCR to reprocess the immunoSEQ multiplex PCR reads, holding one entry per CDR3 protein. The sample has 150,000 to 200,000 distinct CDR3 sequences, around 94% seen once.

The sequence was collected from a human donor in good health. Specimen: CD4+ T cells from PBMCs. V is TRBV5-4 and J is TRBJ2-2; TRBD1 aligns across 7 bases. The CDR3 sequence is CASSQQGSGPGELFF. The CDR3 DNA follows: TGTGCCAGCAGCCAACAGGGGTCTGGACCCGGGGAGCTGTTTTTT.